This T cell receptor beta chain was profiled in a study of blood T cell repertoires in COVID-19. As handled by the study authors: Estimation of nucleated cell counts relied on the amplification of reference gene primers. Measured with immunoSEQ multiplex PCR; TCRdb has only the in-frame clones, and not every one. D and trimming come from the DNA, and the V and J calls and clone size come from that table. The sample has 250,000 to 350,000 clones, around nine tenths seen once; the top ten hold 0.9% to 1.2%. CDR3 size: 13 residues. V shed 5 bases and J 5 bases; nucleotides not matched to a gene: 4. Germline values: CDR1 MNHEY, CDR2 SVGEGT.

The clonotype was recovered from a woman in her twenties or thirties who had recovered from COVID-19. V gene TRBV6-2 or TRBV6-3 combines with J gene TRBJ2-7; 9 nucleotides match TRBD1. Source material: PBMCs or T cells enriched from blood (not recorded which). The CDR3 nucleotides are TGTGCCAGCAGTAGGGACAGGGTGAACGAGCAGTACTTC. It encodes CASSRDRVNEQYF.